The TCR beta chain described here comes from a study of regulatory T cells in long-lasting Graves disease. Study-wide results and limits: Among samples with persistent disease, TRBV28, TRBJ1-2 and TRBJ2-5 were favored.

Trimming left V 3 bases short and J 2 bases short, with 4 bases between. CDR1 SQVTM and CDR2 ANQGSEA come from the germline V gene. CDR3 length: 11 amino acids. A few counts support this clonotype. Antigen unknown. The time point is: persistent/refractory GD, antithyroid drugs over 5 years with positive TRAb. The TCR library was made from RNA extracted from PBMCs. Arm-PCR of CDR3 regions with iRepertoire HTBI primers generated TCR beta libraries. TCRdb ran MiXCR on the multiplex PCR reads and lists one entry per CDR3 protein. The data hold around 400,000 distinct CDR3 sequences, with around 24% observed a single time.

The sequenced sample was peripheral blood mononuclear cells (PBMCs), obtained when the disease was refractory, from a patient treated with antithyroid drugs. This TCR was sampled from a female donor with Graves disease. The chain recombines TRBV29-1 with TRBJ1-2; no definite D call. The CDR3 DNA reads TGCAGCGTTGACGGGAACTATGGCTACACCTTC. It yields the protein CSVDGNYGYTF.